One and the same sample provided the 2 T cell receptor beta chains below, sequenced in a study of shared clonotypes between healthy human individuals. Measured with immunoSEQ multiplex PCR; TCRdb has only the in-frame clones, and not every one. The table has around 700,000 clones, around 90% seen once. Naive CD8 cells were CD45RO-negative, positively selected for CCR7, excluding terminally differentiated effector memory CD45RA+ cells. The sample taken for sequencing was naive CD8+ T cells sorted from blood. The receptors were sampled from a man younger than 45 in good health.

The chain recombines TRBV21-1 with TRBJ2-1; TRBD1 reflects the table's D call only, with no check against the DNA. TRBV21-1 is recorded as a pseudogene. There are 12 residues in the CDR3. The CDR3 bases are TGTGCCAGCCCCAGGACCTACAATGAGCAGTTCTTC. Protein sequence: CASPRTYNEQFF.

The V call is TRBV7-2, the J call TRBJ1-1; D call uncertain. Looked up from germline, CDR1 is SGHTA and CDR2 is FQGNSA. Trimming removed 2 bases from V and 5 bases from J, with 12 bases in between. The CDR3 has 14 residues. The CDR3 spells CASSLLLGRTEAFF. CDR3 bases: TGTGCCAGCAGCTTATTACTGGGGAGGACTGAAGCTTTCTTT.